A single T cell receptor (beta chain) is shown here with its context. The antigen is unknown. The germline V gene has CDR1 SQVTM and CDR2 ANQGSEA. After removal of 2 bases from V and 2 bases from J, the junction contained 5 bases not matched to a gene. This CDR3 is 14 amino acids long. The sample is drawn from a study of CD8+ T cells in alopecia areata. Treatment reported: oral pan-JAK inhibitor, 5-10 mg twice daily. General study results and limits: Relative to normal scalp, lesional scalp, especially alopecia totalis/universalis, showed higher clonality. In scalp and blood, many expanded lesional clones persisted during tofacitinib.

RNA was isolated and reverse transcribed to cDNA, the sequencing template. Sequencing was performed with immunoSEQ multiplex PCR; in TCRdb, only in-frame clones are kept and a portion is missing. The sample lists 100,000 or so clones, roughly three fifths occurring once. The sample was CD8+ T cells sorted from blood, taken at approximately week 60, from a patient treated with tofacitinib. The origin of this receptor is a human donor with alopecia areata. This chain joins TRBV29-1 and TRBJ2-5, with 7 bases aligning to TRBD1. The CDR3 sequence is CSVETGERQETQYF. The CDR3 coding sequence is TGCAGCGTTGAAACAGGGGAGAGACAAGAGACCCAGTACTTC.